These 29 T cell receptor beta chains originate from one sample sequenced in a study of T-cell memory formation after mild COVID-19. TCRdb recomputed calls from the 5' RACE reads with MiXCR, one row per CDR3 protein. The sample carries about 280,000 distinct CDR3 sequences, around 8% recorded once. Sequences were obtained from PBMCs or a T cell subset sorted from them (not recorded which). The receptor set was obtained from a man between 18 and 35 years old who had mild COVID-19 (a few samples of this study predate the infection). Cell type and time point are not known.

The chain employs TRBV19 and TRBJ2-1; D possibly corresponds to TRBD2 (5 bases). Trimming cost V 4 bases and J 5 bases, with 9 bases left between them. Germline CDR1 is LNHDA and CDR2 is SQIVND (reference sequence). This CDR3 has 13 amino acids. CDR3 coding DNA: TGTGCCAGTAGTAGATGGGGAGACAATGAGCAGTTCTTC. This sequence encodes CASSRWGDNEQFF.

This clonotype was counted only a few times. The chain couples TRBV7-9 to TRBJ1-1; possible D gene TRBD1, 5 bases. Germline V lookup: CDR1 SEHNR, CDR2 FQNEAQ (reference sequence). The V gene lost 5 bases and the J gene lost 3 bases, with 13 bases spanning the gap. The CDR3 covers 14 residues. CDR3 protein: CASSPRVGYTEAFF. The CDR3 nucleotides read TGTGCCAGCAGCCCCAGGGTTGGGTACACTGAAGCTTTCTTT.

In its sample, this clonotype was seen a few times. This chain joins TRBV7-2 and TRBJ2-1; no clear D gene. CDR3 length: 14 amino acids. Germline V lookup: CDR1 SGHTA, CDR2 FQGNSA. V lost 4 bases, J lost 4 bases, and 11 bases lay in between. The CDR3 region has the DNA TGTGCCAGCAGCTCCACGACGGAGTACAATGAGCAGTTCTTC. Amino acids: CASSSTTEYNEQFF.

This clonotype was picked up a small number of times. The V gene is TRBV7-9, the J gene TRBJ1-5; TRBD1 is a possible D gene (6 bases). Germline V gene lookup returns CDR1 SEHNR and CDR2 FQNEAQ (reference sequence). The V end was cut by 3 bases, the J end by 5 bases, with 20 bases between. CDR3 length: 17 amino acids. CDR3 sequence (DNA): TGTGCCAGCAGCTTGGGGAGACAGGCGGAAAAGCATCAGCCCCAGCATTTT. The encoded protein is CASSLGRQAEKHQPQHF.

The sample holds a few counts of this clonotype. The genes are TRBV6-2 or TRBV6-3 and TRBJ2-2; D unresolved. CDR1 and CDR2 (germline): MNHEY, SVGEGT. CDR3 length: 11 amino acids. V was shortened by 5 bases and J by 7 bases, with 5 bases between the two germline ends. The CDR3 DNA reads as TGTGCCAGCAGTCAGATCGGGGAGCTGTTTTTT. Its translation is CASSQIGELFF.

The chain combines TRBV6-5 with TRBJ1-3; D is possibly TRBD1 (6 bases). In germline, CDR1 is MNHEY, CDR2 SVGAGI. V shed 4 bases and J shed 0 bases, with 10 bases lying between them. The CDR3 runs to 15 residues. As DNA, the CDR3 is TGTGCCAGCAGTTTACAGGGCAACTCTGGAAACACCATATATTTT. As protein: CASSLQGNSGNTIYF.

The J gene is TRBJ1-6, the V gene TRBV7-2, with no clear D. The CDR3 runs to 14 residues. Germline V gene lookup returns CDR1 SGHTA and CDR2 FQGNSA. The ends were cut back, 2 bases at V and 10 bases at J, with 12 bases in the middle. The CDR3, as DNA: TGTGCCAGCAGCTTAAGTGACGGGGAGTCACCCCTCCACTTT. Translated, it gives CASSLSDGESPLHF. Variable domain in full (rest from reference TRBV7-2 and TRBJ1-6): GAGVSQSPSNKVTEKGKDVELRCDPISGHTALYWYRQSLGQGLEFLIYFQGNSAPDKSGLPSDRFSAERTGGSVSTLTIQRTQQEDSAVYLCASSLSDGESPLHFGNGTRLTVT.

The V call is TRBV6-5, the J call TRBJ1-6; no clear D. Germline assignment: CDR1 MNHEY and CDR2 SVGAGI. This CDR3 is 15 amino acids long. Trimming cost V 5 bases and J 4 bases, with 12 bases left between them. This CDR3 reads CASSPLLSYNSPLHF. DNA of the CDR3: TGTGCCAGCAGTCCTTTGCTCTCTTATAATTCACCCCTCCACTTT.

The table lists this clonotype with many counts. CDR3 protein: CASSQDRGGQGDTQYF. CDR3 in DNA: TGTGCCAGCAGCCAAGACAGGGGGGGGCAGGGAGATACGCAGTATTTT. The chain combines TRBV4-2 with TRBJ2-3, with D perhaps TRBD1 or TRBD2 (7 bases each). Germline V gene lookup returns CDR1 LGHNA and CDR2 YNFKEQ. This CDR3 is built from 16 residues. V lost 0 bases to trimming and J lost 5 bases, with 15 bases between them.

This clonotype was seen more than once but under ten times. The rearrangement links TRBV3-1 to TRBJ2-1; a possible D gene is TRBD1 (5 bases). CDR3 length: 17 amino acids. Germline CDR1 is LGHDT and CDR2 is YNNKEL (reference sequence). The V end lost 4 bases, the J end lost 3 bases, and 19 bases lay between the germline ends. CDR3 DNA sequence: TGTGCCAGCAGCCCGAATATGGGGCGCAAGAGCTACAATGAGCAGTTCTTC. Translation gives CASSPNMGRKSYNEQFF.

The chain uses TRBV20-1 and TRBJ1-2; TRBD1 matches 7 bases. Trimming cost V 2 bases and J 8 bases; bases outside gene matches: 5. Germline V CDR1 and CDR2: DFQATT, SNEGSKA (reference sequence). The CDR3 contains 12 residues. The CDR3 region is CSARKGAGGYTF. The CDR3 DNA follows: TGCAGTGCTAGAAAGGGGGCAGGAGGCTACACCTTC.

This clonotype turned up a few times. V usage is TRBV5-1 and J usage is TRBJ2-3; tentatively, D is TRBD1 (6 bases). V was cut by 4 bases and J by 8 bases, with 14 bases left in between. CDR3 length: 13 residues. Germline CDR1 is SGHRS and CDR2 is YFSETQ. CDR3 in DNA: TGCGCCAGCAGCCAGGACAGACAGACTACGCAGTATTTT. Its protein product is CASSQDRQTTQYF.

This rearrangement joins TRBV20-1 to TRBJ2-2; D is unresolved. Germline V gene sequence: CDR1 DFQATT, CDR2 SNEGSKA (reference sequence). The V gene lost 6 bases and the J gene lost 1 base, with 15 bases spanning the gap. This CDR3 comprises 15 residues. CDR3 coding DNA: TGCAGTGCGAGTATTGGCGGATTGAACACCGGGGAGCTGTTTTTT. Amino acids: CSASIGGLNTGELFF.

The CDR3 DNA follows: TGTGCCAGCTCACCCGGACTAGCGGGGCGGAATGAGCAGTTCTTC. Translated, it gives CASSPGLAGRNEQFF. The gene calls are TRBV18 and TRBJ2-1, with TRBD2 matching 12 bases. Germline V gives CDR1 KGHSH, CDR2 LQKENI. CDR3 size: 15 residues. With V trimmed by 3 bases and J by 7 bases, 4 bases remained unmatched.

This clonotype turned up a few times. This sequence joins TRBV12-3 or TRBV12-4 and TRBJ1-1; 10 positions agree with TRBD1. V shed 6 bases, J shed 5 bases, and the junction held 9 bases outside the gene matches. The CDR3 is made up of 15 amino acids. In nucleotides, the CDR3 is TGTGCCAGCAGCCGGGGACAGGGGTTGGGAACTGAAGCTTTCTTT. This translates into CASSRGQGLGTEAFF.

The V gene is TRBV6-5, the J gene TRBJ2-7; 9 positions match TRBD1. CDR3 length equals 14 residues. CDR1 and CDR2 from the germline V gene are MNHEY and SVGAGI. Trimming at V came to 2 bases and at J to 6 bases, leaving 5 bases not matched to a gene. The DNA for the CDR3 is TGTGCCAGCAGTTACGGAGGGACAGGGAGCGAGCAGTACGTC. It specifies CASSYGGTGSEQYV.

This clonotype was detected a few times. This chain links TRBV21-1 with TRBJ2-1; the D call in the table, TRBD2, was not verified against the DNA. TRBV21-1 is labeled a pseudogene. The CDR3 has 18 residues. Written as DNA, the CDR3 is TGTGCCAGCAGCAAAGCGCCCACCCGCGGGGGGCCGTACAATGAGCAGTTCTTC. It codes for CASSKAPTRGGPYNEQFF.

The table lists this clonotype with a few counts. The chain couples TRBV7-2 to TRBJ2-3, with TRBD2 matching 12 bases. This CDR3 region has 17 residues. Looked up from germline, CDR1 is SGHTA and CDR2 is FQGNSA. The V gene end was trimmed by 1 base and the J gene end by 6 bases; junction bases not matched to a gene: 8. The DNA for the CDR3 is TGTGCCAGCAGCTTAGTGGGGACTAGCGGGTTTCGCGATACGCAGTATTTT. Protein product: CASSLVGTSGFRDTQYF.

This clonotype was found a few times. The chain couples TRBV28 to TRBJ2-7, with D possibly being TRBD2 (5 bases). The germline V gene has CDR1 MDHEN and CDR2 SYDVKM. CDR3 size: 15 residues. Trimming took 5 bases from V and 3 from J, leaving 17 bases between them. The CDR3 DNA sequence: TGTGCCAGCAGTCTCTCTCAGAGGGTCGGCTACGAGCAGTACGTC. Its protein is CASSLSQRVGYEQYV.

This clonotype has a handful of counts. The J gene is TRBJ2-1, the V gene TRBV27; D call uncertain. V lost 7 bases and J lost 2, with 12 bases in between. The CDR3 contains 14 residues. Germline V CDR1 and CDR2: MNHEY, SMNVEV (reference sequence). CDR3 in DNA: TGTGCCAGCACCCCAACAGCAACCTACAATGAGCAGTTCTTC. This encodes CASTPTATYNEQFF.

The J gene is TRBJ2-7, the V gene TRBV12-3 or TRBV12-4; tentatively, D is TRBD2 (6 bases). The CDR3 runs to 14 residues. Between the trimmed V and J ends, which lost 9 bases and 5 bases, there was a span of 20 bases. The CDR3 protein is CASRKSGGSDEQYF. CDR3 nucleotide sequence: TGTGCCAGTCGAAAGAGTGGGGGGTCTGACGAGCAGTACTTC.

This clonotype was seen a handful of times. The J gene is TRBJ2-7, the V gene TRBV7-8; a weak D match, TRBD1 (5 bases). The CDR3 runs 15 residues. Germline V CDR1 and CDR2: SGHVS, FQNEAQ. Trimming shortened V by 2 bases and J by 3 bases, and 14 bases separated the two germline ends. The CDR3 loop is CASSLRQLDNYEQYF. CDR3 sequence (DNA): TGTGCCAGCAGCTTAAGACAGTTAGACAACTACGAGCAGTACTTC.

The genes are TRBV12-3 or TRBV12-4 and TRBJ1-2; D gene unclear. With 5 bases removed from V and 5 bases from J, the gap between germline ends came to 24 bases. The CDR3 is 17 residues long. The CDR3 region is CASSGGEGRKTLYGYTF. The DNA for the CDR3 is TGTGCCAGCAGTGGAGGCGAAGGACGGAAAACCTTGTATGGCTACACCTTC.

V gene TRBV30 combines with J gene TRBJ2-7; no reliable D call. Germline V gene lookup returns CDR1 GTSNPN and CDR2 SVGIG (reference sequence). There are 12 residues in the CDR3. The germline V and J ends were trimmed by 5 bases and 0 bases, with 8 bases remaining between them. In DNA, the CDR3 is TGTGCCTGGCGGGCGTACTCCTACGAGCAGTACTTC. Translation gives CAWRAYSYEQYF.

The table lists this clonotype with many counts. This chain links TRBV6-5 with TRBJ2-3; 12 nucleotides agree with TRBD2. CDR1 and CDR2 from the germline V gene are MNHEY and SVGAGI. The length of the CDR3 is 16 residues. V gave up 6 bases and J gave up 4 bases; unmatched junction bases: 8. CDR3 sequence reads: CASSHPLAGGPDTQYF. CDR3 nucleotide sequence: TGTGCCAGCAGCCACCCCCTAGCGGGGGGGCCAGATACGCAGTATTTT.

This clonotype was recorded a few times. This rearrangement joins TRBV20-1 to TRBJ1-5; D unclear. V was clipped by 6 bases and J by 5 bases, with 14 bases between them. The germline V gene encodes CDR1 DFQATT and CDR2 SNEGSKA (reference sequence). The CDR3 totals 13 residues. The CDR3 DNA follows: TGCAGTGCCCTAGACAAAATTGATCAGCCCCAGCATTTT. It specifies CSALDKIDQPQHF.

This sequence joins TRBV6-2 or TRBV6-3 and TRBJ1-2; 7 nucleotides agree with TRBD1. CDR1 and CDR2 from the germline V gene are MNHEY and SVGEGT. With V trimmed by 6 bases and J by 2 bases, 9 bases remained unmatched. This CDR3 contains 15 residues. The DNA for the CDR3 is TGTGCCAGCAGCGAGGACAGGCAAATAAACTATGGCTACACCTTC. This codes for CASSEDRQINYGYTF.

This clonotype was counted at least ten times. This sequence joins TRBV6-5 and TRBJ1-1; D is undetermined. V lost 0 bases and J 1 base, leaving 3 bases between the germline ends. Per germline, CDR1 MNHEY and CDR2 SVGAGI. The CDR3 runs to 13 residues. In DNA, the CDR3 is TGTGCCAGCAGTTACTCGAAGAACACTGAAGCTTTCTTT. Protein product: CASSYSKNTEAFF.

V gene TRBV5-1 combines with J gene TRBJ2-5, with D possibly TRBD2 on 6 matching bases. Germline V gene lookup returns CDR1 SGHRS and CDR2 YFSETQ. The CDR3 is 16 amino acids. Trimming shortened V by 7 bases and J by 1 base, and 20 bases separated the two germline ends. The CDR3 nucleotides read TGCGCCAGCGGACCCCTTCGAGTAGCGGCCCAAGAGACCCAGTACTTC. Protein: CASGPLRVAAQETQYF.